This TCR beta chain is from a study of blood T cell repertoires in COVID-19. Study in general: T cells, B-cell-depleted T cells, or PBMCs supplied cDNA or gDNA.

Methods used by the authors: Researchers report that nucleated cell counts were estimated from reference gene primer amplification. Repertoires were generated with immunoSEQ multiplex PCR, while TCRdb's copy carries only in-frame clones and drops some. V, J and clone size are those of that table, while D and trimming were read from the DNA. The table records roughly 320,000 clones, roughly 90% of them present only once. This CDR3 has 19 residues. Germline trimming cut 3 bases from V and 3 bases from J; bases unmatched to any gene: 12. The germline CDR1 and CDR2 sequences are SGHVS and FNYEAQ. Living in about two dozen US areas, the participants were between roughly 18 and 90 years of age. Participant-given clinical history determined each cohort assignment.

Sequences were obtained from PBMCs or T cells enriched from blood (not recorded which). The V gene is TRBV7-6, the J gene TRBJ2-2, with TRBD2 matching 11 bases. This receptor was taken from a woman aged 25 to 39 who had been exposed to COVID-19. The CDR3 is CASSFPRLAGPWDTGELFF. The CDR3 bases are TGTGCCAGCAGCTTTCCTAGACTAGCGGGGCCCTGGGACACCGGGGAGCTGTTTTTT. Variable domain in full (rest from reference TRBV7-6 and TRBJ2-2): GAGVSQSPRYKVTKRGQDVALRCDPISGHVSLYWYRQALGQGPEFLTYFNYEAQQDKSGLPNDRFSAERPEGSISTLTIQRTEQRDSAMYRCASSFPRLAGPWDTGELFFGEGSRLTVL.